These T cell receptor beta chains were read from a single sample in a study of beta chain bispecific antibodies for T cell cancers. Their cognate antigens are unknown. In TCRdb, the 5' RACE reads were re-called with MiXCR into one record per CDR3 protein. The sample records about 20,000 distinct CDR3 sequences, just over 2% being singletons. The sequenced sample was healthy donor T cells cultured with leukemia cells, obtained from a culture containing a bispecific antibody targeting TCR Vbeta12. The receptors here all came from a human donor in good health. Some clones in this sample may be carry-over from other donors' samples. The CDR3 runs from the conserved cysteine through the conserved F or W. A D gene is named only where the DNA matches it firmly. Expanded clones get a size class; other rows say once, few or many, or leave the size out.

size,J,V,D,length,CDR3,DNA
medium-sized,TRBJ1-1,TRBV7-2,TRBD1,16,CASSYPGQRENTEAFF,TGTGCCAGCAGCTACCCGGGACAGCGTGAAAACACTGAAGCTTTCTTT
many,TRBJ2-7,TRBV5-4,TRBD1,14,CASSEGQVSYEQYF,TGTGCCAGCAGCGAAGGACAGGTCTCCTACGAGCAGTACTTC
many,TRBJ2-1,TRBV7-9,TRBD2,17,CASSPGLAGGPRNEQFF,TGTGCCAGCAGCCCAGGACTAGCGGGGGGGCCACGGAATGAGCAGTTCTTC
many,TRBJ2-3,TRBV20-1,TRBD2,18,CSAARLGGGPSGFNTQYF,TGCAGTGCTGCCCGACTTGGCGGGGGGCCTAGCGGGTTTAATACGCAGTATTTT
many,TRBJ1-5,TRBV19,TRBD1,17,CASSSRQGAFGNQPQHF,TGTGCCAGTAGTTCCCGGCAGGGGGCGTTTGGCAATCAGCCCCAGCATTTT
many,TRBJ2-1,TRBV5-6,TRBD2,15,CASSLLAGGPNEQFF,TGTGCCAGCAGCTTGTTAGCGGGGGGCCCTAATGAGCAGTTCTTC
medium-sized,TRBJ2-2,TRBV29-1,-,14,CSVEDSLVTGELFF,TGCAGCGTTGAAGATTCGCTAGTGACCGGGGAGCTGTTTTTT
many,TRBJ2-7,TRBV19,-,15,CASSIAGPLLYEQYF,TGTGCCAGTAGTATTGCGGGTCCTCTCCTCTACGAGCAGTACTTC
many,TRBJ1-2,TRBV27,-,15,CASSWSLGGNYGYTF,TGTGCCAGCAGTTGGAGTTTAGGAGGCAACTATGGCTACACCTTC
many,TRBJ2-5,TRBV12-3/TRBV12-4,-,16,CASSSQSAADQETQYF,TGTGCCAGCAGTTCCCAGTCGGCGGCAGATCAAGAGACCCAGTACTTC
many,TRBJ1-2,TRBV27,-,15,CASSLYAGAGYGYTF,TGTGCCAGCAGTTTATACGCGGGGGCCGGCTATGGCTACACCTTC
many,TRBJ2-7,TRBV20-1,-,16,CSARDVDTLLAYEQYF,TGCAGTGCTAGAGATGTTGACACCCTGTTGGCCTACGAGCAGTACTTC
few,TRBJ1-2,TRBV6-5,-,13,CASSYAGNYGYTF,TGTGCCAGCAGTTACGCAGGGAACTATGGCTACACCTTC
many,TRBJ2-3,TRBV5-1,-,14,CASSLGGTTDTQYF,TGCGCCAGCAGCTTGGGCGGAACCACAGATACGCAGTATTTT
many,TRBJ1-5,TRBV19,-,14,CASTAGGNNQPQHF,TGTGCCAGTACCGCCGGGGGGAACAATCAGCCCCAGCATTTT
many,TRBJ2-2,TRBV5-6,-,13,CACEQSHTGELFF,TGTGCCTGCGAGCAGAGCCACACCGGGGAGCTGTTTTTT
many,TRBJ1-5,TRBV19,-,14,CASNPGLGNQPQHF,TGTGCCAGTAATCCTGGTCTAGGGAATCAGCCCCAGCATTTT
many,TRBJ2-5,TRBV28,-,15,CASSITRTGKETQYF,TGTGCCAGCAGCATAACCCGAACCGGAAAAGAGACCCAGTACTTC
many,TRBJ1-2,TRBV6-6,TRBD1,15,CASSPDWTGFYGYTF,TGTGCCAGCAGTCCGGATTGGACAGGGTTCTATGGCTACACCTTC
many,TRBJ2-5,TRBV5-4,TRBD2,15,CASSLGLAGMETQYF,TGTGCCAGCAGCTTGGGACTAGCGGGGATGGAGACCCAGTACTTC
many,TRBJ2-7,TRBV5-1,TRBD2,19,CASSLEEVSGGGRSYEQYF,TGCGCCAGCAGCCTGGAGGAGGTTAGCGGGGGCGGTAGGTCCTACGAGCAGTACTTC
many,TRBJ1-5,TRBV12-3/TRBV12-4,-,11,CASSFSGQQHF,TGTGCCAGCAGTTTCTCCGGACAACAGCATTTT
many,TRBJ2-2,TRBV4-1,TRBD2,16,CASSQQPGGGTGELFF,TGCGCCAGCAGCCAACAGCCGGGGGGTGGAACCGGGGAGCTGTTTTTT
many,TRBJ2-7,TRBV3-1,-,15,CASSQPGRGDYEQYF,TGTGCCAGCAGCCAGCCCGGCAGGGGGGACTACGAGCAGTACTTC
many,TRBJ2-2,TRBV28,-,16,CASSRPRVPNTGELFF,TGTGCCAGCAGCCGGCCCCGGGTTCCGAACACCGGGGAGCTGTTTTTT
many,TRBJ1-4,TRBV7-2,-,15,CASSLVAGFNEKLFF,TGTGCCAGCAGCTTAGTCGCAGGATTTAATGAAAAACTGTTTTTT
many,TRBJ1-5,TRBV15,-,13,CATSRVDWQPQHF,TGTGCCACCAGCAGAGTAGATTGGCAGCCCCAGCATTTT
many,TRBJ2-3,TRBV15,-,14,CATSAGLGTDTQYF,TGTGCCACCAGCGCGGGACTCGGCACAGATACGCAGTATTTT
many,TRBJ2-1,TRBV27,-,12,CASSEGGGEQFF,TGTGCCAGCAGTGAGGGAGGGGGTGAGCAGTTCTTC
many,TRBJ1-2,TRBV9,-,13,CASSVGSNYGYTF,TGTGCCAGCAGCGTAGGTTCCAACTATGGCTACACCTTC
many,TRBJ1-1,TRBV27,-,13,CASNPVGVGKAFF,TGTGCCAGCAACCCGGTTGGGGTTGGGAAAGCTTTCTTT
-,TRBJ2-3,TRBV5-4,-,16,CASSRGSAGGTDTQYF,TGTGCCAGCAGCCGCGGTAGCGCCGGGGGCACAGATACGCAGTATTTT